This entry is about one TCR beta chain. The V end was cut by 7 bases, the J end by 3 bases, with 18 bases between. The CDR3 runs to 15 residues. Germline lookup yields CDR1 MNHEY and CDR2 SVGAGI. The record originates from a study of blood T cell repertoires in COVID-19. Everyone who took part was roughly 18 to 89 years old, and they came from 20 to 25 US areas. Participants had their cohort set by participant-reported clinical history. Among Cohort 3 donors, those recovered had two negative PCRs, clearance, or symptom resolution. The assay was immunoSEQ multiplex PCR, and TCRdb's table has in-frame clones only and misses some. Of hundreds of thousands of clones in the sample, 70% to 90% are singletons; the top ten hold roughly 8.5%.

This clonotype was sampled from a woman aged 55 to 70 who had recovered from COVID-19. V usage is TRBV6-5 and J usage is TRBJ1-2; the D gene is possibly TRBD1 (5 bases). The material sequenced was PBMCs or T cells enriched from blood (not recorded which). DNA for the CDR3: TGTGCCAGCAATAATCAGGGATTTGGGGACTATGGCTACACCTTC. It codes for CASNNQGFGDYGYTF.